One sample yielded the 6 T cell receptor beta chains listed below, sequenced in a study. A single record per CDR3 protein comes from TCRdb applying MiXCR to the 5' RACE reads. The table lists approximately 31,000 distinct CDR3 sequences, 26% of them singletons. The sample consisted of naive CD4+ T cells sorted from a lymph node. Subset denoted: naive CD4+ T cells, CD4+CD45RA+CD25-. The receptors come from a female donor with breast cancer.

This chain links TRBV21-1 with TRBJ2-5; the D call TRBD2 from the table was never checked on the DNA. TRBV21-1 is termed a pseudogene. This CDR3 spans 15 amino acids. CDR3 coding DNA: TGTGCCAGCATGCCGCTCATGGGTGAGGAAGAGACCCAGTACTTC. This encodes CASMPLMGEEETQYF.

A few counts support this clonotype. The chain employs TRBV20-1 and TRBJ2-7; 10 nucleotides align to TRBD1. Germline CDR1 is DFQATT and CDR2 is SNEGSKA (reference sequence). V gave up 7 bases and J gave up 7 bases; unmatched junction bases: 4. The CDR3 is 11 residues long. This chain's CDR3 is CSVGQGREQYF. Here the CDR3 DNA reads TGCAGTGTGGGACAGGGGAGGGAGCAGTACTTC.

This clonotype was detected many times. The rearrangement joins TRBV7-9 to TRBJ2-5; no definite D call. Germline-derived CDR1 and CDR2 are SEHNR and FQNEAQ (reference sequence). V dropped 5 bases and J dropped 2 bases, with 12 bases sitting between them. This CDR3 comprises 14 residues. CDR3 in DNA: TGTGCCAGCAGCCGCCCCGGCGGACAAGAGACCCAGTACTTC. This gives the protein CASSRPGGQETQYF.

The CDR3, as DNA: TGCGCCAGCAGCTACCGGACAGACACCGGGGAGCTGTTTTTT. Amino acid sequence: CASSYRTDTGELFF. The chain combines TRBV5-1 with TRBJ2-2, with D possibly being TRBD1 (6 bases). V dropped 3 bases and J dropped 3 bases, with 9 bases sitting between them. The CDR3 runs to 14 residues. The germline V gene encodes CDR1 SGHRS and CDR2 YFSETQ.

This clonotype was seen only once. This clone may be a read error of a much larger clone one base away. The chain uses TRBV18 and TRBJ2-1, with TRBD2 identical over 8 bases. Germline V gene lookup returns CDR1 KGHSH and CDR2 LQKENI. This CDR3 has 15 residues. The CDR3 protein is CASSPSGGNYNERFF. CDR3 DNA: TGTGCCAGCTCACCAAGCGGGGGTAACTACAATGAGCGGTTCTTC.

Comments on this clonotype: A much larger clone lies one base from this, so it may be a read error. The chain uses TRBV5-1 and TRBJ1-5; D possibly corresponds to TRBD1 (6 bases). From germline, CDR1 is SGHRS and CDR2 YFSETQ. This CDR3 is 15 amino acids long. The CDR3 DNA reads as TGCACCAGCAGCGAGGACAGTTACAGCAATCAGCCCCAGCATTTT. This gives the protein CTSSEDSYSNQPQHF.